This T cell receptor beta chain was identified during a study of graft-versus-host responses after intestinal transplantation (dated by TCRdb to about 2021). At the level of the whole study: Multivisceral, liver-intestinal, or isolated intestinal transplants were received by the recipients. The cohort enrolled some 23 intestinal transplant recipients, one of whom was a retransplant, and a few patients without pretransplant specimens were excluded. Donor T cell macrochimerism was defined as a peak of at least 4% donor T cells among recipient peripheral blood mononuclear cells. To identify alloreactive clones, pre-transplant mixed lymphocyte reaction products were sequenced and compared with unstimulated pre-transplant donor and recipient T cells. Rather than being sequenced by the commercial service, samples from three later patients were sequenced in-house on an Illumina MiSeq and processed with MiXCR. Bulk TCR-beta CDR3 sequencing was used to track graft-versus-host and host-versus-graft alloreactive T cell clones in the graft, circulation and bone marrow after intestinal transplantation. Every recipient was given anti-thymocyte globulin induction, then maintenance tacrolimus and steroids for 2 to 3 years. Study-wide findings and limitations: In patients with donor T cell macrochimerism, the allografts had high GvH to HvG T cell clonal ratios. GvH clones turned up in recipient bone marrow, with some appearing earlier in ileal mucosa or blood, a pattern consistent with an intestinal mucosal origin. Early after transplant, peak levels of circulating GvH clones were found to be associated with declines in HvG clones. The relatively low number and heterogeneity of intestinal transplant patients limited the conclusions.

With respect to this clone: Its antigen has not been determined. The sample holds no much larger clone one base away, and base qualities are not on file.

The receptor library was made with the immunoSEQ multiplex PCR assay. Adaptive Biotechnologies carried out high-throughput TCR-beta CDR3 sequencing of genomic DNA for most patients. The authors' pipeline ran thus. TCR sequencing data were retrieved from Adaptive's ImmunoSEQ software for 18 patients, whereas three other patients were processed with MiXCR and VDJtools. Because the origin of CDR3 nucleotide sequences shared between donor and recipient could not be assigned, those sequences were removed. Alloreactive clones required at least 2-fold expansion over unstimulated cells and minimum CFSE-low frequency of 0.002% (template counts) or 0.001% (read counts). A clone was considered mappable if detected in the sequenced pre-transplant spleen, lymph node, or MLR CFSE-low populations of the donor or recipient. The cumulative frequency of alloreactive clones was calculated as a percentage of all sequences, weighted by copy number. The clones in this table, taken by TCRdb from immuneACCESS, are in-frame only. Not every clone is retained; where verified, under half of the shortfall comes from an unresolved V gene, and the cause of the rest is unknown. Clone size and the V and J calls come from that table; the DNA yielded D and trimming. This sample comprises 35,000 to 45,000 clones, over 90% of them detected only once. 3.6% of the sample is in the top ten clones.

In the first month after transplant, blood samples were collected up to 4 times, and after that at least monthly when available. Sequenced material: PBMCs, taken roughly 110 weeks after intestinal transplantation. This sequence was found in a human patient who received an intestinal transplant, so some T cells may come from the graft donor.

This receptor carries the CDR3 CSVGDRNYGYTF. The DNA sequence is given as TGCAGCGTTGGGGACCGGAACTATGGCTACACCTTC. The receptor chain draws on TRBV29-1 and TRBJ1-2, with TRBD1 perhaps the D gene, on 5 matching bases. CDR1 SQVTM and CDR2 ANQGSEA are derived from the germline V gene. V and J lose 4 bases and 2 bases, and a span of 8 bases separates them. From cysteine to phenylalanine, the CDR3 is 12 amino acids long. Left in the record is the CDR3 DNA by itself, 36 bases read in frame from the first base. The reference TRBV29-1 and TRBJ1-2 proteins fill in what lies around the CDR3, so the full variable domain reads SAVISQKPSRDICQRGTSLTIQCQVDSQVTMMFWYRQQPGQSLTLIATANQGSEATYESGFVIDKFPISRPNLTFSTLTVSNMSPEDSSIYLCSVGDRNYGYTFGSGTRLTVV.